This T cell receptor (beta chain) came from a study of cytomegalovirus exposure and HLA in healthy donors. Trimming stripped 3 bases from V and 6 bases from J, with 9 bases between. Germline loops: CDR1 SGHDN, CDR2 FVKESK. This CDR3 has 13 amino acids. The PCR employed 60 Vbeta primers together with 13 Jbeta primers. Data came from immunoSEQ multiplex PCR; TCRdb stores just in-frame clones and leaves some out. The table has roughly 160,000 clones, 80% to 85% seen once. The chain has TRBV14 and TRBJ2-1, with D unclear. Sequences were obtained from PBMCs. The receptor's source is a boy aged 2-15 years in good health and CMV-seronegative. In DNA form, the CDR3 reads TGTGCCAGCAGCCAGTCTAGAGCCAATGAGCAGTTCTTC. Its translation is CASSQSRANEQFF.